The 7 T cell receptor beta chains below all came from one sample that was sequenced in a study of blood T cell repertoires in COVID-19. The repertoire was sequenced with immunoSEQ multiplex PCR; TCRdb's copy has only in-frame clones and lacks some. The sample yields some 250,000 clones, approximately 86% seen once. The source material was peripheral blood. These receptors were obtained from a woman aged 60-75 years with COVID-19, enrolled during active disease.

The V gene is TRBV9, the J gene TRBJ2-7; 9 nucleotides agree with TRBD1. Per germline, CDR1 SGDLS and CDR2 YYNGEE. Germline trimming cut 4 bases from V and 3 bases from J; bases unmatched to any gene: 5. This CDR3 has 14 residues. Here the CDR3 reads CASSPWTGDYEQYF. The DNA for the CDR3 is TGTGCCAGCAGCCCATGGACAGGGGACTACGAGCAGTACTTC. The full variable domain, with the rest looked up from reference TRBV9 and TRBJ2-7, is DSGVTQTPKHLITATGQRVTLRCSPRSGDLSVYWYQQSLDQGLQFLIQYYNGEERAKGNILERFSAQQFPDLHSELNLSSLELGDSALYFCASSPWTGDYEQYFGPGTRLTVT.

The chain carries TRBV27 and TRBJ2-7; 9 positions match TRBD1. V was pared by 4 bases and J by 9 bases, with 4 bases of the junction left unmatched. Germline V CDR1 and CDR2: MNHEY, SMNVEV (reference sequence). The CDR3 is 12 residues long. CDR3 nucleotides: TGTGCCAGCAGTTGGGGACAGGGCCCGCAGTACTTC. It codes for CASSWGQGPQYF.

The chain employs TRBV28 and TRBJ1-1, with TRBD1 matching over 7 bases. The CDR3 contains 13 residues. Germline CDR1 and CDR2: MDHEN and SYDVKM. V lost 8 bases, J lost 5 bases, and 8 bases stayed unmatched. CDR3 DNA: TGTGCCAGCGGTAGGGGGCGTCGGACTGAAGCTTTCTTT. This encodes CASGRGRRTEAFF.

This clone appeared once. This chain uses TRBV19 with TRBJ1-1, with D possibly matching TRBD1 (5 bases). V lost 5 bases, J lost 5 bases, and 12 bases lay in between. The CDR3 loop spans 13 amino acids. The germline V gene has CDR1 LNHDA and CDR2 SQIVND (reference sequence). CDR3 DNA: TGTGCCAGTAGTTATCAAAGGGGAACTGAAGCTTTCTTT. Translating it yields CASSYQRGTEAFF.

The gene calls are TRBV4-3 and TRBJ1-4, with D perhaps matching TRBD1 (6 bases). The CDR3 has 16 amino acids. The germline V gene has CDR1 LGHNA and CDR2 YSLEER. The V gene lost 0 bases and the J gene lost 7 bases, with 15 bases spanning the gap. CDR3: CASSQDSGGLGEKLFF. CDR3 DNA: TGCGCCAGCAGCCAAGATTCGGGGGGCCTGGGTGAAAAACTGTTTTTT.

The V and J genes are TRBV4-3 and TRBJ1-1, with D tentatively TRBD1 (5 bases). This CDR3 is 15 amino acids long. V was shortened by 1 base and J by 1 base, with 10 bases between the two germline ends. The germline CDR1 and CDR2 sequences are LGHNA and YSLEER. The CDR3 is CASSQGGTSNTEAFF. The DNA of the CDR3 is TGCGCCAGCAGCCAAGGCGGGACGTCGAACACTGAAGCTTTCTTT.

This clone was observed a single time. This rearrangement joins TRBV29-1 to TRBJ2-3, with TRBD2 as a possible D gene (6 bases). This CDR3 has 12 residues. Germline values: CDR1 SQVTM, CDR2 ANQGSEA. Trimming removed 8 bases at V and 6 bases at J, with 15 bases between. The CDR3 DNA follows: TGCAGCCTCGATGGAGGGTCGGATACGCAGTATTTT. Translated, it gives CSLDGGSDTQYF.